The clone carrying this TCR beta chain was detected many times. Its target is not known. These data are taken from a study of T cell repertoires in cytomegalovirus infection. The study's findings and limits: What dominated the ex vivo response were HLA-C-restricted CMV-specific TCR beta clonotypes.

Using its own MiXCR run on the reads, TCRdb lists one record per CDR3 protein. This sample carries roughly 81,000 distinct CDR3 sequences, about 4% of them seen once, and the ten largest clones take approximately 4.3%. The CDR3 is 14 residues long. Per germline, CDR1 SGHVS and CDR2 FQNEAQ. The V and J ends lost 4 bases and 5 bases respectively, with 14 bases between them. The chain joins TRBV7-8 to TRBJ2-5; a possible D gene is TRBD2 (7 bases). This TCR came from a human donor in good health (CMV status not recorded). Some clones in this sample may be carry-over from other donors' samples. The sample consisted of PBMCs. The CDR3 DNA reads TGTGCCAGCAGCTCCAGGCGGGGGCTGGAGACCCAGTACTTC. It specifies CASSSRRGLETQYF. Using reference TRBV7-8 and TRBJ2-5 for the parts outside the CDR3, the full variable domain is GAGVSQSPRYKVAKRGQDVALRCDPISGHVSLFWYQQALGQGPEFLTYFQNEAQLDKSGLPSDRFFAERPEGSVSTLKIQRTQQEDSAVYLCASSSRRGLETQYFGPGTRLLVL.